Listed below are T cell receptor beta chains from one sample, sequenced in a study of cytomegalovirus exposure and HLA in healthy donors. The table came from immunoSEQ multiplex PCR; TCRdb's copy has only in-frame clones and leaves some out. The data contain 100,000 to 150,000 clones, 70% to 85% of them singletons. The sample consisted of PBMCs. The receptors stem from a man over 45 in good health and CMV-seropositive. CDR3s include the opening cysteine and the closing phenylalanine or tryptophan. Fields, in order: D gene, clone size, J gene, V gene, CDR3 protein, CDR3 DNA. The D gene is left open where the match is weak. Only some rows state a clone size, as once, few, many or a class for expanded clones.

d_call: NA
clone_size: NA
j_call: TRBJ1-4
v_call: TRBV18
cdr3_aa: CASSPRGGANEKLFF
cdr3_nt: TGTGCCAGCTCACCCCGGGGAGGGGCTAATGAAAAACTGTTTTTT

d_call: TRBD2
clone_size: once
j_call: TRBJ2-7
v_call: TRBV9
cdr3_aa: CASSPSLAVSYEQYF
cdr3_nt: TGTGCCAGCAGCCCTAGTCTAGCGGTCTCCTACGAGCAGTACTTC

d_call: NA
clone_size: NA
j_call: TRBJ1-1
v_call: TRBV2
cdr3_aa: CATLRGRNTEAFF
cdr3_nt: TGTGCCACTCTTAGGGGGAGGAACACTGAAGCTTTCTTT

d_call: TRBD1
clone_size: NA
j_call: TRBJ1-6
v_call: TRBV2
cdr3_aa: CASCGTAGGSSPLHF
cdr3_nt: TGTGCCAGCTGCGGGACAGCCGGAGGAAGTTCACCCCTCCACTTT

d_call: TRBD1
clone_size: NA
j_call: TRBJ2-1
v_call: TRBV27
cdr3_aa: CASSLHRGNEQFF
cdr3_nt: TGTGCCAGCAGTTTACACAGGGGAAATGAGCAGTTCTTC

d_call: TRBD2
clone_size: NA
j_call: TRBJ2-1
v_call: TRBV2
cdr3_aa: CAGSTSGSYNEQFF
cdr3_nt: TGTGCCGGATCGACTAGCGGCTCCTACAATGAGCAGTTCTTC

d_call: TRBD1
clone_size: NA
j_call: TRBJ1-1
v_call: TRBV11-2
cdr3_aa: CASSFQGAGNTEAFF
cdr3_nt: TGTGCCAGCAGCTTCCAGGGGGCCGGGAACACTGAAGCTTTCTTT

d_call: NA
clone_size: NA
j_call: TRBJ1-1
v_call: TRBV21-1
cdr3_aa: CASSKANRVVLDTEAFF
cdr3_nt: TGTGCCAGCAGCAAAGCGAACAGGGTGGTGCTGGACACTGAAGCTTTCTTT

d_call: TRBD2
clone_size: NA
j_call: TRBJ2-2
v_call: TRBV5-1
cdr3_aa: CASSLTSGSRKAGELFF
cdr3_nt: TGCGCCAGCAGCTTGACTAGCGGGAGTCGGAAGGCCGGGGAGCTGTTTTTT

d_call: TRBD2
clone_size: NA
j_call: TRBJ2-3
v_call: TRBV9
cdr3_aa: CASSVDRGGASLNTDTQYF
cdr3_nt: TGTGCCAGCAGCGTAGATCGGGGGGGGGCCTCTCTAAACACAGATACGCAGTATTTT

d_call: TRBD2
clone_size: NA
j_call: TRBJ2-1
v_call: TRBV5-1
cdr3_aa: CASSFRTSGGPGYNEQFF
cdr3_nt: TGCGCCAGCAGCTTTAGGACTAGCGGGGGGCCCGGCTACAATGAGCAGTTCTTC

d_call: NA
clone_size: NA
j_call: TRBJ1-6
v_call: TRBV28
cdr3_aa: CASSSLQVGANSPLHF
cdr3_nt: TGTGCCAGCAGTTCGTTACAGGTCGGCGCTAATTCACCCCTCCACTTT

d_call: NA
clone_size: NA
j_call: TRBJ2-3
v_call: TRBV6-4
cdr3_aa: CASSDSGGSTDTQYF
cdr3_nt: TGTGCCAGCAGTGACTCGGGAGGCAGCACAGATACGCAGTATTTT

d_call: NA
clone_size: once
j_call: TRBJ1-2
v_call: TRBV5-6
cdr3_aa: CASSLFGRNYYGYTF
cdr3_nt: TGTGCCAGCAGCTTGTTCGGTCGAAACTACTATGGCTACACCTTC

d_call: NA
clone_size: few
j_call: TRBJ1-2
v_call: TRBV5-6
cdr3_aa: CASSLEKYGYTF
cdr3_nt: TGTGCCAGCAGCTTAGAGAAGTATGGCTACACCTTC

d_call: NA
clone_size: NA
j_call: TRBJ2-7
v_call: TRBV5-6
cdr3_aa: CASSLGGQLLNEQYF
cdr3_nt: TGTGCCAGCAGCTTGGGTGGACAGCTCCTGAACGAGCAGTACTTC

d_call: TRBD1
clone_size: NA
j_call: TRBJ2-6
v_call: TRBV4-3
cdr3_aa: CASSRRGTGVSSGANVLTF
cdr3_nt: TGCGCCAGCAGCCGACGTGGGACAGGGGTGAGCTCTGGGGCCAACGTCCTGACTTTC

d_call: TRBD1
clone_size: NA
j_call: TRBJ1-3
v_call: TRBV4-1
cdr3_aa: CASSLRTNRGSSGNTIYF
cdr3_nt: TGCGCCAGCAGCCTGAGGACAAACAGGGGCTCGTCTGGAAACACCATATATTTT

d_call: NA
clone_size: NA
j_call: TRBJ2-7
v_call: TRBV18
cdr3_aa: CASSPAARVEQYF
cdr3_nt: TGTGCCAGCTCCCCCGCGGCGCGGGTCGAGCAGTACTTC

d_call: TRBD1
clone_size: NA
j_call: TRBJ1-2
v_call: TRBV2
cdr3_aa: CASSPNRGGYGYTF
cdr3_nt: TGTGCCAGCAGTCCTAACAGGGGTGGCTATGGCTACACCTTC

d_call: NA
clone_size: few
j_call: TRBJ1-6
v_call: TRBV11-1
cdr3_aa: CASSFRGNSPLHF
cdr3_nt: TGTGCCAGCAGCTTCAGGGGTAATTCACCCCTCCACTTT

d_call: NA
clone_size: NA
j_call: TRBJ2-5
v_call: TRBV4-3
cdr3_aa: CASSQEGPGGSAFQETQYF
cdr3_nt: TGCGCCAGCAGCCAAGAAGGTCCTGGAGGTAGCGCGTTCCAAGAGACCCAGTACTTC

d_call: NA
clone_size: once
j_call: TRBJ1-2
v_call: TRBV21-1
cdr3_aa: CASSKAGGNRLHGYTF
cdr3_nt: TGTGCCAGCAGCAAAGCAGGAGGTAACCGGTTACATGGCTACACCTTC

d_call: NA
clone_size: NA
j_call: TRBJ1-2
v_call: TRBV19
cdr3_aa: CAITGPLGYTF
cdr3_nt: TGTGCCATTACAGGTCCTCTTGGCTACACCTTC

d_call: NA
clone_size: NA
j_call: TRBJ2-7
v_call: TRBV9
cdr3_aa: CASSLDDRPYEQYF
cdr3_nt: TGTGCCAGCAGCCTTGATGACAGGCCCTACGAGCAGTACTTC

d_call: TRBD2
clone_size: few
j_call: TRBJ2-2
v_call: TRBV6-6
cdr3_aa: CASRGLSETGELFF
cdr3_nt: TGTGCCAGCAGGGGACTATCTGAGACCGGGGAGCTGTTTTTT

d_call: NA
clone_size: NA
j_call: TRBJ1-3
v_call: TRBV2
cdr3_aa: CASSFRPAGPISGNTIYF
cdr3_nt: TGTGCCAGCAGTTTCCGTCCCGCGGGGCCCATCTCTGGAAACACCATATATTTT

d_call: NA
clone_size: NA
j_call: TRBJ1-2
v_call: TRBV5-1
cdr3_aa: CASSFDSAGGYTF
cdr3_nt: TGCGCCAGCAGCTTCGATAGCGCTGGGGGCTACACCTTC

d_call: TRBD1
clone_size: NA
j_call: TRBJ1-2
v_call: TRBV30
cdr3_aa: CAWSVTGQGGYTF
cdr3_nt: TGTGCCTGGAGTGTGACAGGGCAGGGAGGCTACACCTTC

d_call: NA
clone_size: NA
j_call: TRBJ2-7
v_call: TRBV4-1
cdr3_aa: CASSPGHGGGGEQYF
cdr3_nt: TGCGCCAGCAGCCCAGGACATGGGGGAGGCGGGGAGCAGTACTTC

d_call: TRBD2
clone_size: NA
j_call: TRBJ2-7
v_call: TRBV7-9
cdr3_aa: CASSLGPGGSEQYF
cdr3_nt: TGTGCCAGCAGCTTAGGCCCGGGAGGGAGTGAGCAGTACTTC

d_call: NA
clone_size: NA
j_call: TRBJ2-3
v_call: TRBV5-1
cdr3_aa: CASSSPRGTDTQYF
cdr3_nt: TGCGCCAGCAGCTCCCCACGGGGAACAGATACGCAGTATTTT

d_call: NA
clone_size: NA
j_call: TRBJ2-3
v_call: TRBV7-7
cdr3_aa: CASSSGGYF
cdr3_nt: TGTGCTAGCAGCTCCGGGGGGTATTTT

d_call: TRBD1
clone_size: NA
j_call: TRBJ1-4
v_call: TRBV5-1
cdr3_aa: CASSRQTGGYEKLFF
cdr3_nt: TGCGCCAGCAGCCGACAAACAGGGGGCTATGAAAAACTGTTTTTT

d_call: NA
clone_size: NA
j_call: TRBJ2-5
v_call: TRBV30
cdr3_aa: CAWSVPAGQETQYF
cdr3_nt: TGTGCCTGGAGTGTACCAGCGGGTCAAGAGACCCAGTACTTC

d_call: TRBD2
clone_size: NA
j_call: TRBJ2-3
v_call: TRBV7-2
cdr3_aa: CASSLTTGGRGTDTQYF
cdr3_nt: TGTGCCAGCAGCTTAACAACGGGAGGAAGAGGCACAGATACGCAGTATTTT

d_call: NA
clone_size: NA
j_call: TRBJ2-7
v_call: TRBV4-2
cdr3_aa: CASSQANQGTYEQYF
cdr3_nt: TGTGCCAGCAGCCAAGCAAACCAGGGTACCTACGAGCAGTACTTC

d_call: NA
clone_size: NA
j_call: TRBJ2-3
v_call: TRBV9
cdr3_aa: CASSPTPATRGARGGTQYF
cdr3_nt: TGTGCCAGCAGCCCTACTCCAGCGACTCGGGGGGCCCGAGGGGGTACGCAGTATTTT

d_call: NA
clone_size: NA
j_call: TRBJ1-6
v_call: TRBV18
cdr3_aa: CASSPSRGPNSPLHF
cdr3_nt: TGTGCCAGCTCACCAAGCCGGGGTCCTAATTCACCCCTCCACTTT

d_call: TRBD1
clone_size: NA
j_call: TRBJ2-1
v_call: TRBV5-4
cdr3_aa: CASSAADRTRHNEQFF
cdr3_nt: TGTGCCAGCAGCGCCGCGGACAGGACGAGGCATAATGAGCAGTTCTTC

d_call: NA
clone_size: NA
j_call: TRBJ1-2
v_call: TRBV7-2
cdr3_aa: CASSYLARGYGYTF
cdr3_nt: TGTGCCAGCAGCTACCTGGCCCGGGGCTATGGCTACACCTTC

d_call: NA
clone_size: NA
j_call: TRBJ2-7
v_call: TRBV7-9
cdr3_aa: CASSLVEASYEQYF
cdr3_nt: TGTGCCAGCAGCTTAGTTGAGGCCTCCTACGAGCAGTACTTC

d_call: NA
clone_size: NA
j_call: TRBJ1-5
v_call: TRBV6-1
cdr3_aa: CASSEALAGNQPQHF
cdr3_nt: TGTGCCAGCAGTGAAGCCTTGGCAGGAAATCAGCCCCAGCATTTT

d_call: NA
clone_size: many
j_call: TRBJ2-1
v_call: TRBV18
cdr3_aa: CASSADLQGYNEQFF
cdr3_nt: TGTGCCAGCTCCGCGGACCTACAGGGCTACAATGAGCAGTTCTTC

d_call: NA
clone_size: NA
j_call: TRBJ1-1
v_call: TRBV18
cdr3_aa: CASSPRGVGNTEAFF
cdr3_nt: TGTGCCAGCTCACCCAGGGGAGTTGGAAATACTGAAGCTTTCTTT

d_call: NA
clone_size: once
j_call: TRBJ2-3
v_call: TRBV6-1
cdr3_aa: CASSEPPTDTQYF
cdr3_nt: TGTGCCAGCAGTGAACCTCCCACAGATACGCAGTATTTT

d_call: NA
clone_size: NA
j_call: TRBJ1-1
v_call: TRBV29-1
cdr3_aa: CSVGSTGNTEAFF
cdr3_nt: TGCAGCGTTGGATCGACAGGGAACACTGAAGCTTTCTTT